These T cell receptor beta chains were read from a single sample in a study of lymphopenia after photon versus proton radiotherapy. Measured with immunoSEQ multiplex PCR; TCRdb has only the in-frame clones, and not every one. The table includes around 20,000 clones, around nine tenths detected once. Sequencing was performed on peripheral blood, taken from a patient treated with photon-based radiotherapy. The receptors were sampled from a man aged 55-75 years with pancreatic cancer. Each CDR3 is given with its conserved first and last residue. The order of the fields is clone size, D gene, J gene, V gene, CDR3 DNA, CDR3 protein. The D gene is left open where the match is weak. Clone size is stated in some rows and not others, as once, few, many or a class when expanded.

clone_size: -; d_call: TRBD1; j_call: TRBJ2-7; v_call: TRBV29-1; cdr3_nt: TGCAGCGCCGCCCTATCGGGACAGGGAGGTAACGAGCAGTACTTC; cdr3_aa: CSAALSGQGGNEQYF
clone_size: -; d_call: -; j_call: TRBJ2-1; v_call: TRBV5-1; cdr3_nt: TGCGCCAGCAGCCAGAGGACTACAAGCTCCTACAATGAGCAGTTCTTC; cdr3_aa: CASSQRTTSSYNEQFF
clone_size: -; d_call: TRBD1; j_call: TRBJ2-2; v_call: TRBV2; cdr3_nt: TGTGCCAGCAAGGAACAGGGGAGCACCGGGGAGCTGTTTTTT; cdr3_aa: CASKEQGSTGELFF
clone_size: -; d_call: -; j_call: TRBJ2-7; v_call: TRBV18; cdr3_nt: TGTGCCAGCTCACCACGGTGGTCAGGTTCCTACGAGCAGTACTTC; cdr3_aa: CASSPRWSGSYEQYF
clone_size: -; d_call: TRBD2; j_call: TRBJ2-1; v_call: TRBV4-2; cdr3_nt: TGTGCCAGCAGCCAATTACGGGGGGGGTCATACAATGAGCAGTTCTTC; cdr3_aa: CASSQLRGGSYNEQFF
clone_size: -; d_call: TRBD2; j_call: TRBJ2-5; v_call: TRBV4-2; cdr3_nt: TGTGCCAGCAACCAAGATTCGACTAGCCTACAAGAGACCCAGTACTTC; cdr3_aa: CASNQDSTSLQETQYF
clone_size: -; d_call: TRBD1; j_call: TRBJ2-5; v_call: TRBV20-1; cdr3_nt: TGCAGTGCAAGGACAGGGGAGACCCAGTACTTC; cdr3_aa: CSARTGETQYF
clone_size: -; d_call: -; j_call: TRBJ2-3; v_call: TRBV7-9; cdr3_nt: TGTGCCAGCAGCTTAAGCCAGGGTGCGACAGATACGCAGTATTTT; cdr3_aa: CASSLSQGATDTQYF
clone_size: -; d_call: TRBD2; j_call: TRBJ2-5; v_call: TRBV12-5; cdr3_nt: TGTGCTAGTGGTTTACAAGCGGGGGTCCGGAAGACCCAGTACTTC; cdr3_aa: CASGLQAGVRKTQYF
clone_size: -; d_call: -; j_call: TRBJ1-1; v_call: TRBV5-8; cdr3_nt: TGTGCCAGCAGCTTTGGTGGGTTATCTGGTGAAGCTTTCTTT; cdr3_aa: CASSFGGLSGEAFF
clone_size: -; d_call: -; j_call: TRBJ1-2; v_call: TRBV7-9; cdr3_nt: TGTGCCAGCAGCTTAGGGGCAGGGATTAACTATGGCTACACCTTC; cdr3_aa: CASSLGAGINYGYTF
clone_size: -; d_call: -; j_call: TRBJ1-1; v_call: TRBV29-1; cdr3_nt: TGCAGCGTTGGAGAAAGGAACACTGAAGCTTTCTTT; cdr3_aa: CSVGERNTEAFF
clone_size: -; d_call: -; j_call: TRBJ1-5; v_call: TRBV6-4; cdr3_nt: TGTGCCAGCAGCCCGAAGGCACGGCGCTCGTACAACAATCAGCCCCAGCATTTT; cdr3_aa: CASSPKARRSYNNQPQHF
clone_size: -; d_call: TRBD1; j_call: TRBJ2-3; v_call: TRBV14; cdr3_nt: TGTGCCAGCAGCCAAGTTCAGGGGGCCGGAGATACGCAGTATTTT; cdr3_aa: CASSQVQGAGDTQYF
clone_size: -; d_call: -; j_call: TRBJ2-5; v_call: TRBV15; cdr3_nt: TGTGCCACCAGCAGAGATGGGGCTCAAAAGACCCAGTACTTC; cdr3_aa: CATSRDGAQKTQYF
clone_size: few; d_call: -; j_call: TRBJ2-1; v_call: TRBV15; cdr3_nt: TGTGCCACCAGCAGAGATTATATTAATGAGCAGTTCTTC; cdr3_aa: CATSRDYINEQFF
clone_size: once; d_call: TRBD1; j_call: TRBJ2-5; v_call: TRBV15; cdr3_nt: TGTGCCACCAGCAGAGGATTAGGGGGCGAGACCCAGTACTTC; cdr3_aa: CATSRGLGGETQYF
clone_size: -; d_call: -; j_call: TRBJ2-2; v_call: TRBV7-9; cdr3_nt: TGTGCCAGCAGCCCTTATTCCGGCGGGGAGCTGTTTTTT; cdr3_aa: CASSPYSGGELFF
clone_size: -; d_call: -; j_call: TRBJ1-5; v_call: TRBV30; cdr3_nt: TGTGCCTGGAGTGTGGGCCCGAATCAGCCCCAGCATTTT; cdr3_aa: CAWSVGPNQPQHF
clone_size: -; d_call: -; j_call: TRBJ1-5; v_call: TRBV6-1; cdr3_nt: TGTGCCAGCAGCAACTCTAATCAGCCCCAGCATTTT; cdr3_aa: CASSNSNQPQHF
clone_size: -; d_call: -; j_call: TRBJ2-5; v_call: TRBV29-1; cdr3_nt: TGCAGCGTTGGGGAGAGAGAGACCCAGTACTTC; cdr3_aa: CSVGERETQYF
clone_size: few; d_call: -; j_call: TRBJ2-7; v_call: TRBV19; cdr3_nt: TGTGCCAGCAGACCCGGGACGGCAACCTACGAGCAGTACTTC; cdr3_aa: CASRPGTATYEQYF
clone_size: -; d_call: TRBD1; j_call: TRBJ2-7; v_call: TRBV18; cdr3_nt: TGTGCCAGCTCACCCAAGGACAGGGACTACGAGCAGTACTTC; cdr3_aa: CASSPKDRDYEQYF
clone_size: -; d_call: TRBD1; j_call: TRBJ1-2; v_call: TRBV10-3; cdr3_nt: TGTGCCATCAGTGATAGGGACAGGGGCTATGGCTACACCTTC; cdr3_aa: CAISDRDRGYGYTF
clone_size: -; d_call: -; j_call: TRBJ2-7; v_call: TRBV10-2; cdr3_nt: TGCGCCAGCAGTGAGGTTGGGGGGGCCAAATCCCATTACGAGCAGTACTTC; cdr3_aa: CASSEVGGAKSHYEQYF